Below are 8 T cell receptor beta chains sequenced from a single sample in a study of Ad26.COV2.S vaccination and SARS-CoV-2 variants. Treatment reported: some 20 received Ad26.COV2.S at low or high dose, single or two shots; about 5 received placebo; per-sample allocation not given. Following the first vaccine or placebo injection, samples were taken on day 63. The method was immunoSEQ multiplex PCR; TCRdb's version includes in-frame clones alone and lacks a portion of them. The sample lists about 680,000 clones, approximately 88% occurring once. Sequenced material: peripheral blood, taken in a trial of Ad26.COV2.S vaccine versus placebo. Receptors originate from a person aged 18-60 years who received the Ad26.COV2.S COVID-19 vaccine or a placebo.

The chain has TRBV6-2 or TRBV6-3 and TRBJ1-2, with D perhaps TRBD1 (5 bases). Per germline, CDR1 MNHEY and CDR2 SVGEGT. The CDR3 length is 14 residues. The germline V and J ends were trimmed by 6 bases and 6 bases, with 17 bases remaining between them. CDR3 nucleotide sequence: TGTGCCAGCAGCGAACGGGGGAGGCTTGATGGCTACACCTTC. This sequence encodes CASSERGRLDGYTF.

The chain employs TRBV6-1 and TRBJ2-4, with D hard to call. Germline V gene sequence: CDR1 MNHNS, CDR2 SASEGT. V lost 2 bases, J lost 8 bases, and 13 bases lay in between. This CDR3 has 14 residues. DNA of the CDR3: TGTGCCAGCAGTGAAATTGATGTTAGAGACATTCAGTACTTC. It codes for CASSEIDVRDIQYF.

A note on this clone: Other DNA sequences in this specimen translate into the identical CDR3. The chain combines TRBV27 with TRBJ1-3; no clear D. The CDR3 sequence is 14 residues long. V was clipped by 4 bases and J by 0 bases, with 7 bases between them. Germline V gene sequence: CDR1 MNHEY, CDR2 SMNVEV (reference sequence). The CDR3 DNA reads as TGTGCCAGCAGTTCGACGAGCTCTGGAAACACCATATATTTT. It encodes CASSSTSSGNTIYF.

This clone was picked up a small number of times. The sample contains more than one DNA sequence encoding this CDR3. V is TRBV29-1 and J is TRBJ1-2, with 9 positions matching TRBD1. This CDR3 is 11 amino acids long. Germline values: CDR1 SQVTM, CDR2 ANQGSEA. The V and J ends lost 4 bases and 6 bases, in that order; junction bases with no gene match: 0. Written as DNA, the CDR3 is TGCAGCGTTGGGACAGGGGATGGCTACACCTTC. Encoded protein: CSVGTGDGYTF.

CDR3 DNA sequence: TGCGCCAGCAGCTACAGGGGGCCCACTGAAGCTTTCTTT. Residues: CASSYRGPTEAFF. The genes are TRBV5-1 and TRBJ1-1, with 9 bases matching TRBD1. Losses at the gene ends were 3 bases for V and 4 bases for J; bases not matched to a gene: 1. CDR1 is SGHRS, CDR2 YFSETQ, per germline. The CDR3 runs to 13 residues.

The rearrangement links TRBV7-2 to TRBJ1-4; D call uncertain. Per the germline V gene, CDR1 is SGHTA and CDR2 is FQGNSA. V was trimmed by 4 bases and J by 8 bases, leaving 14 bases between them. The CDR3 runs 14 residues. The CDR3 reads CASSSGGHGEKLFF. CDR3 nucleotide sequence: TGTGCCAGCAGCTCAGGAGGGCACGGGGAAAAACTGTTTTTT.

CDR3 sequence (DNA): TGTGCCAGCCCCTCGGGAGGGAATCAGCCCCAGCATTTT. This translates into CASPSGGNQPQHF. V usage is TRBV3-1 (or the pseudogene TRBV3-2) and J usage is TRBJ1-5; D is uncertain. Germline loops: CDR1 LGHDT, CDR2 YNNKEL (reference sequence). V lost 8 bases and J 4 bases, leaving 12 bases between the germline ends. The CDR3 sequence is 13 residues long.

This chain connects TRBV4-3 to TRBJ2-7, with D uncertain. This CDR3 has 15 residues. Germline V CDR1 and CDR2: LGHNA, YSLEER. V was cut by 0 bases and J by 0 bases, with 9 bases left in between. The CDR3 loop reads CASSQERTGSYEQYF. Written as DNA, the CDR3 is TGCGCCAGCAGCCAAGAAAGAACGGGCTCCTACGAGCAGTACTTC.